The subject of this entry is one T cell receptor beta chain. Assay: immunoSEQ multiplex PCR; the TCRdb copy retains only in-frame clones and omits some. The table lists about 260,000 clones, approximately 88% of them singletons, with roughly 1.2% in the top ten. Germline V CDR1 and CDR2: SGHRS, YFSETQ. The CDR3 covers 18 residues. The V end was cut by 4 bases, the J end by 1 base, with 18 bases between. These data originate in a study of blood T cell repertoires in COVID-19. The clonotype was recovered from a woman aged 40 to 50 with acute COVID-19. Sequencing was performed on PBMCs or T cells enriched from blood (not recorded which). This chain connects TRBV5-1 to TRBJ2-6, with D uncertain. The DNA for the CDR3 is TGCGCCAGCAGCCGAACGGCGGATCCGGTGTCTGGGGCCAACGTCCTGACTTTC. Amino acids: CASSRTADPVSGANVLTF.